The clone carrying this T cell receptor beta chain occurred many times. This entry is derived from a study of T cells in Graves' hyperthyroidism and ophthalmopathy. On the study more broadly: Peripheral blood samples were taken at initial diagnosis, prior to any treatment.

From 8.5 to 10 ml of fresh peripheral blood, PBMCs were isolated. V lost 2 bases, J lost 9 bases, and 16 bases lay in between. This CDR3 has 14 amino acids. Researchers amplified the TCR beta CDR3 regions from RNA transcripts. Primed by the HTBI set, a first-round RT-PCR was run on the TCR CDR3. Via MiXCR, TCRdb re-called the multiplex PCR reads, giving one row per CDR3 protein. The sample holds about 280,000 distinct CDR3 sequences, less than 30% seen once. This TCR came from a man in his forties or fifties with Graves' hyperthyroidism that later progressed to Graves' ophthalmopathy. Sequencing input: blood. The chain employs TRBV12-3 or TRBV12-4 and TRBJ1-1; D unclear. The CDR3 nucleotides are TGTGCCAGCAGTTTACGTAGCGGTTTGGCGAAAGCTTTCTTT. Encoded protein: CASSLRSGLAKAFF.